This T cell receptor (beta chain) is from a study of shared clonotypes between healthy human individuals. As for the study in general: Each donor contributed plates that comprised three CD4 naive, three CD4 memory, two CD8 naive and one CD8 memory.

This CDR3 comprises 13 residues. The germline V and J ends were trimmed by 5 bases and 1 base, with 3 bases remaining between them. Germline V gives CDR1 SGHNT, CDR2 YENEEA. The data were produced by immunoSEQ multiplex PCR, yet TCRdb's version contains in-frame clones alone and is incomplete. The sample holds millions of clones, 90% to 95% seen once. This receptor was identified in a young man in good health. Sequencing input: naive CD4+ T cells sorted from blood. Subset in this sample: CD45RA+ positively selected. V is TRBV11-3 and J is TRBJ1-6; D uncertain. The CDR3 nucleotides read TGTGCCAGCAGCGTATCCTATAATTCACCCCTCCACTTT. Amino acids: CASSVSYNSPLHF.